A single TCR beta chain is shown here with its context. Its antigen is unidentified. The data originate from a study of OX40 agonist ivuxolimab in advanced cancers. Turning to the study itself: With ivuxolimab, an agonistic anti-OX40 (CD134) antibody, patients were treated.

The CDR3 is 12 amino acids. Deletions cut 5 bases from V and 5 bases from J, with 12 bases between. The V gene's germline CDR1 is SQVTM and CDR2 ANQGSEA. Regarding the study as a whole: The specificity for antigen of the expanded peripheral T cells was not determined. Those patients achieving a partial response at 0.1-3.0 mg/kg showed among the lowest clonal expansion.

Produced via immunoSEQ multiplex PCR; TCRdb's table is partial and in-frame only. The profile shows roughly 61,000 clones, roughly nine tenths of them singletons. This specimen consisted of CD4+ or CD8+ T cells sorted from blood, obtained in a trial of the OX40 agonist ivuxolimab. The source is an adult with an advanced solid tumor such as melanoma, head and neck, liver or kidney cancer. The V call is TRBV29-1, the J call TRBJ1-2, with D perhaps matching TRBD1 (5 bases). CDR3 DNA sequence: TGCAGCGTTATAGAGGGACTATATGGCTACACCTTC. Its translation is CSVIEGLYGYTF.